This T cell receptor beta chain comes out of a study of metastatic and nonmetastatic thyroid tumors. About the research overall: Comparative analysis of repertoires was undertaken across blood and tumor or nodule tissue obtained from malignant and benign thyroid patients.

Before thyroid surgery, none of the patients had received any treatment. Whole-study results and caveats: The study reportedly found significantly higher TCR beta diversity in malignant thyroid tumors than benign nodules, in blood and tumor.

TCRdb re-called clones via MiXCR from the PCR reads. The sample shows tens of thousands of clones, around 34% of them seen only once. A remark on this clone: Its target is unknown.

The source is a female donor with papillary thyroid cancer or a benign thyroid nodule (not recorded which). Some clones in this sample may be carry-over from other donors' samples. Sample: tumor tissue.

The CDR3 DNA sequence: TGTGCCAGTAGTCTTCGGAGTGGATCGGAGCAGTTCTTC. Translating gives CASSLRSGSEQFF. The chain uses TRBV19 and TRBJ2-1; D is undetermined. The CDR3 has 13 residues. Trimming took off 5 bases at V and 10 bases at J, with 15 bases between the two ends. CDR1 is LNHDA, CDR2 SQIVND, per germline (reference sequence). Using reference TRBV19 and TRBJ2-1 for the parts outside the CDR3, the full variable domain is DGGITQSPKYLFRKEGQNVTLSCEQNLNHDAMYWYRQDPGQGLRLIYYSQIVNDFQKGDIAEGYSVSREKKESFPLTVTSAQKNPTAFYLCASSLRSGSEQFFGPGTRLTVL.